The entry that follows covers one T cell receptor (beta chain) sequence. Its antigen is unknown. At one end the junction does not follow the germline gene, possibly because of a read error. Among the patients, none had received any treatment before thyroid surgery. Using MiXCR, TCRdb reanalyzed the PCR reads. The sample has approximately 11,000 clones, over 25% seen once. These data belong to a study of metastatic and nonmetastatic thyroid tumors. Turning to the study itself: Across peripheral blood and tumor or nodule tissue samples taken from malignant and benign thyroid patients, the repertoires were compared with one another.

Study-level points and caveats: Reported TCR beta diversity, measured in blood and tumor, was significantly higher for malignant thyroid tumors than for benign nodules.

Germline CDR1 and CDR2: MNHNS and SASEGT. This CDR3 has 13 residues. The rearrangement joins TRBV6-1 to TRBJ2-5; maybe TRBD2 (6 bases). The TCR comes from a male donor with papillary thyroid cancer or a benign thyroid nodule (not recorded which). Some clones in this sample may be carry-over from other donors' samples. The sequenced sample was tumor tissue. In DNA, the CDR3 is TGTGGCAGCAGTCGCACGACTAGGGATACCCAGTACTTC. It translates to CGSSRTTRDTQYF.